This T cell receptor beta chain was obtained from a study of blood T cell repertoires in COVID-19. For the study at large: The origin of the acute and convalescent COVID-19 samples was the United States, Italy and Spain.

Method: immunoSEQ multiplex PCR; TCRdb's copy keeps in-frame clones and lacks some. The sample yields 200,000 to 300,000 clones, around 87% seen once. This CDR3 is built from 13 residues. With 4 bases removed from V and 5 bases from J, the gap between germline ends came to 11 bases. Per the germline V gene, CDR1 is MNHEY and CDR2 is SVGEGT. The origin of this receptor is a woman in her 70s with active or convalescent COVID-19. The sample was peripheral blood. This chain links TRBV6-2 or TRBV6-3 with TRBJ1-1, with D uncertain. The CDR3 coding sequence is TGTGCCAGCAGTTCTCGATTGGAGACTGAAGCTTTCTTT. Translated: CASSSRLETEAFF.